A single sample gave rise to the 28 T cell receptor beta chains below, sequenced in a study of glioma-infiltrating T cells after dendritic cell vaccination (dated by TCRdb to about 2016). Library preparation was by the immunoSEQ multiplex PCR assay. TCRdb took over this immuneACCESS table, retaining in-frame rearrangements with V and J assigned. Such tables are incomplete; in checked studies, under half of the missing clones stem from an unresolved V gene, and the remainder is unexplained. The sample contains roughly 68,000 clones, roughly 80% of them found a single time. Under 10% of the sample belongs to the ten largest clones. The sequences come from blood, collected before dendritic cell vaccination. Source of these receptors: a human donor with glioblastoma.

V and J are TRBV29-1 and TRBJ1-3, with D hard to call. Germline V gives CDR1 SQVTM, CDR2 ANQGSEA. CDR3 length: 13 residues. Trimming removed 6 bases from V and 0 bases from J, with 9 bases in between. The CDR3 sequence: CSVMTSSGNTIYF. The CDR3 DNA reads as TGCAGCGTAATGACTAGCTCTGGAAACACCATATATTTT.

This rearrangement joins TRBV27 to TRBJ2-5, with D possibly matching TRBD1 (5 bases). Trimming pared 7 bases from V and 9 bases from J, leaving 15 bases between. Looked up from germline, CDR1 is MNHEY and CDR2 is SMNVEV (reference sequence). The CDR3 sequence is 12 residues long. Here the CDR3 reads CASTSQEGAQYF. CDR3 nucleotide sequence: TGTGCCAGCACCTCCCAGGAAGGGGCCCAGTACTTC.

This rearrangement joins TRBV5-1 to TRBJ1-1; D gene unclear. CDR1 is SGHRS, CDR2 YFSETQ, per germline. Trimming pared 0 bases from V and 1 base from J, leaving 4 bases between. This CDR3 is built from 13 residues. The CDR3 DNA sequence: TGCGCCAGCAGCTTGGTGCGGAACACTGAAGCTTTCTTT. Amino acids: CASSLVRNTEAFF.

The chain employs TRBV5-4 and TRBJ2-5; the match to TRBD2 covers 13 bases. CDR3 length: 16 amino acids. V dropped 2 bases and J dropped 5; count of bases not matched to a gene: 6. Looked up from germline, CDR1 is SGHNT and CDR2 is YYREEE (reference sequence). The CDR3 DNA reads as TGTGCCAGCAGCTTTGGGACTAGCGGGGCGCGGGAGACCCAGTACTTC. This sequence encodes CASSFGTSGARETQYF.

In the case of this clone: Within the sample, other DNA sequences also encode this same CDR3. The rearrangement joins TRBV2 to TRBJ1-3; TRBD1 matches at 8 bases. CDR1 is SNHLY and CDR2 is FYNNEI in the germline V gene. The CDR3 is made up of 12 amino acids. The V gene end was trimmed by 6 bases and the J gene end by 7 bases; junction bases not matched to a gene: 2. In DNA, the CDR3 is TGTGCCAGCAGGGCAGGGGGCAACACCATATATTTT. The encoded protein is CASRAGGNTIYF.

This sequence joins TRBV28 and TRBJ2-7, with a weak D call TRBD2 (6 bases). The CDR3 loop spans 15 amino acids. Trimming shortened V by 4 bases and J by 3 bases, and 16 bases separated the two germline ends. CDR1 is MDHEN, CDR2 SYDVKM, per germline. The CDR3 bases are TGTGCCAGCAGTTCCGATGGCCTCGGGGGCTACGAGCAGTACTTC. Amino acid sequence: CASSSDGLGGYEQYF.

CDR3: CSVASLTEAFF. The DNA for the CDR3 is TGCAGCGTTGCTTCCCTCACTGAAGCTTTCTTT. The chain couples TRBV29-1 to TRBJ1-1; no reliable D call. Trimming shortened V by 4 bases and J by 4 bases, and 7 bases separated the two germline ends. This CDR3 has 11 residues. Germline lookup yields CDR1 SQVTM and CDR2 ANQGSEA.

CDR3 amino acids: CASSLRGQASTDTQYF. The CDR3 DNA is TGTGCCAGCAGTCTCCGAGGACAGGCTAGCACAGATACGCAGTATTTT. The chain has TRBV28 and TRBJ2-3; the match to TRBD1 covers 7 bases. Looked up from germline, CDR1 is MDHEN and CDR2 is SYDVKM. The CDR3 spans 16 residues. The V segment lost 5 bases and the J segment 0 bases; nucleotides outside the gene matches: 8.

The chain combines TRBV11-2 with TRBJ2-7; 10 bases align to TRBD1. With 3 bases clipped from V and 7 bases from J, the junction kept 12 bases outside the gene matches. CDR1 is SGHAT, CDR2 FQNNGV, per germline. The CDR3 loop spans 16 amino acids. The CDR3 loop is CASSFIRGQGVREQYF. The CDR3 nucleotides are TGTGCCAGCAGCTTTATCCGAGGACAGGGGGTGCGTGAGCAGTACTTC.

V and J are TRBV27 and TRBJ2-7; TRBD1 matches at 7 bases. Germline V gene sequence: CDR1 MNHEY, CDR2 SMNVEV (reference sequence). The CDR3 length is 14 residues. Germline trimming cut 5 bases from V and 3 bases from J; bases unmatched to any gene: 7. DNA of the CDR3: TGTGCCAGCAGTGAGACAGGGACATTCTACGAGCAGTACTTC. Translation: CASSETGTFYEQYF.

The rearrangement links TRBV19 to TRBJ2-5; TRBD1 matches 10 bases. Germline CDR1 reads LNHDA; CDR2 reads SQIVND (reference sequence). The CDR3 extends over 16 amino acids. The junction had 9 bases not matched to a gene; V was cut back by 3 bases and J by 5 bases. In DNA, the CDR3 is TGTGCCAGTAGTATGGTAGGGACAGGGGTCCGGGAGACCCAGTACTTC. Protein sequence: CASSMVGTGVRETQYF. The full variable domain, completed using reference TRBV19 and TRBJ2-5, is DGGITQSPKYLFRKEGQNVTLSCEQNLNHDAMYWYRQDPGQGLRLIYYSQIVNDFQKGDIAEGYSVSREKKESFPLTVTSAQKNPTAFYLCASSMVGTGVRETQYFGPGTRLLVL.

The chain links TRBV9 to TRBJ2-5; D uncertain. V gave up 3 bases and J gave up 7 bases, with 16 bases separating them. Germline assignment: CDR1 SGDLS and CDR2 YYNGEE. CDR3 length equals 14 residues. CDR3 bases: TGTGCCAGCAGCGGGGTGAACGACAAGTGGACCCAGTACTTC. It translates to CASSGVNDKWTQYF. The whole variable domain, remainder taken from reference TRBV9 and TRBJ2-5, is DSGVTQTPKHLITATGQRVTLRCSPRSGDLSVYWYQQSLDQGLQFLIQYYNGEERAKGNILERFSAQQFPDLHSELNLSSLELGDSALYFCASSGVNDKWTQYFGPGTRLLVL.

CDR3 coding DNA: TGTGCCAGCAGTTGGGGGGGTGGCTATGGCTACACCTTC. This sequence encodes CASSWGGGYGYTF. The chain couples TRBV27 to TRBJ1-2, with a tentative D call TRBD1 (5 bases). The V gene's germline CDR1 is MNHEY and CDR2 SMNVEV (reference sequence). The CDR3 extends over 13 amino acids. V was pared by 4 bases and J by 4 bases, with 10 bases between.

V and J are TRBV7-2 and TRBJ2-7; 7 bases are a match to TRBD2. Trimming removed 1 base from V and 4 bases from J; junction bases left unmatched: 4. The germline gives CDR1 SGHTA, CDR2 FQGNSA. The CDR3 length is 14 residues. The CDR3, as DNA: TGTGCCAGCAGCTTAGGGGGACTAATTTACGAGCAGTACTTC. Protein sequence: CASSLGGLIYEQYF.

The V call is TRBV14, the J call TRBJ2-2; weak D call: TRBD1 (6 bases). CDR1 SGHDN and CDR2 FVKESK come from the germline V gene. This CDR3 has 16 amino acids. V was cut by 4 bases and J by 0 bases, with 12 bases left in between. Here the CDR3 DNA reads TGTGCCAGCAGCCGCAGGGGACGGACGAACACCGGGGAGCTGTTTTTT. It yields the protein CASSRRGRTNTGELFF.

The chain links TRBV6-6 to TRBJ2-5, with 7 nucleotides matching TRBD2. Germline CDR1 and CDR2: MNHNY and SVGAGI (reference sequence). Trimming cost V 2 bases and J 3 bases; bases outside gene matches: 6. There are 15 residues in the CDR3. The CDR3 DNA sequence: TGTGCCAGCAGTTACGGTCTAGCGGATAAAGAGACCCAGTACTTC. This encodes CASSYGLADKETQYF.

The chain recombines TRBV5-1 with TRBJ2-1; 12 positions match TRBD2. V shed 0 bases and J 5 bases; nucleotides not matched to a gene: 3. The CDR3 consists of 16 residues. Germline lookup yields CDR1 SGHRS and CDR2 YFSETQ. CDR3 nucleotide sequence: TGCGCCAGCAGCTTGGGACTAGCGGGGGAGCACAATGAGCAGTTCTTC. It codes for CASSLGLAGEHNEQFF. Supplemented by reference TRBV5-1 and TRBJ2-1, the full variable domain reads KAGVTQTPRYLIKTRGQQVTLSCSPISGHRSVSWYQQTPGQGLQFLFEYFSETQRNKGNFPGRFSGRQFSNSRSEMNVSTLELGDSALYLCASSLGLAGEHNEQFFGPGTRLTVL.

The V call is TRBV19, the J call TRBJ2-5, with a weak D call TRBD2 (6 bases). Trimming removed 6 bases from V and 0 bases from J, with 14 bases in between. Germline CDR1 and CDR2: LNHDA and SQIVND (reference sequence). There are 15 residues in the CDR3. Here the CDR3 DNA reads TGTGCCAGTAGGGGGGGACTTGCGTACCAAGAGACCCAGTACTTC. Encoded protein: CASRGGLAYQETQYF.

The chain combines TRBV7-2 with TRBJ2-6; 7 nucleotides agree with TRBD2. Germline V gives CDR1 SGHTA, CDR2 FQGNSA. The junction had 7 bases not matched to a gene; V was cut back by 4 bases and J by 4 bases. The CDR3 covers 16 residues. The CDR3 DNA sequence: TGTGCCAGCAGCTCGGCAGGGAGGGCCGGGGCCAACGTCCTGACTTTC. Its translation is CASSSAGRAGANVLTF.

In this sample, this clone turned up a few times. V and J are TRBV6-1 and TRBJ1-5; 10 bases are a match to TRBD1. J lost 2 bases, V lost 6 bases, and 4 bases had no gene match. Germline V gene data show CDR1 as MNHNS and CDR2 as SASEGT. CDR3 size: 15 residues. The CDR3 region is CASSGGQGGNQPQHF. CDR3 nucleotides: TGTGCCAGCAGCGGAGGACAGGGGGGCAATCAGCCCCAGCATTTT.

As for this clone: A read error may produce the germline difference seen at one junction end. The chain combines TRBV9 with TRBJ2-4; D is possibly TRBD2 (6 bases). The CDR3 extends over 15 amino acids. Per germline, CDR1 SGDLS and CDR2 YYNGEE. Here the CDR3 reads CAGSARDSTKNIQYF. CDR3 DNA: TGTGCCGGCAGCGCCCGGGACTCGACCAAAAACATTCAGTACTTC.

The chain is built from TRBV4-1 and TRBJ1-1, with D perhaps matching TRBD1 (6 bases). CDR1 is MGHRA and CDR2 is YSYEKL in the germline V gene. V gave up 1 base and J gave up 1 base, with 13 bases separating them. The CDR3 sequence is 16 residues long. As DNA, the CDR3 is TGCGCCAGCAGCCAAGTGGCAGGGGCCCGGAACACTGAAGCTTTCTTT. It is translated as CASSQVAGARNTEAFF.

This sequence joins TRBV11-2 and TRBJ1-1, with TRBD1 as a possible D gene (6 bases). The CDR3 consists of 17 residues. V was pared by 6 bases and J by 3 bases, with 23 bases between. CDR1 and CDR2 from the germline V gene are SGHAT and FQNNGV. CDR3 sequence (DNA): TGTGCCAGCAGTTATTTAGGGGGGGGGCGCCGGGACACTGAAGCTTTCTTT. Translated: CASSYLGGGRRDTEAFF.

V usage is TRBV5-4 and J usage is TRBJ2-3; 12 nucleotides match TRBD2. This CDR3 has 18 residues. The germline CDR1 and CDR2 sequences are SGHNT and YYREEE (reference sequence). V trimming: 1 base; J trimming: 6 bases; junction bases outside the gene matches: 12. The CDR3 protein is CASSLKSSGGAGLDTQYF. CDR3 sequence (DNA): TGTGCCAGCAGCTTGAAGTCTAGCGGGGGGGCGGGTCTTGATACGCAGTATTTT.

The chain uses TRBV19 and TRBJ2-3; TRBD2 matches 9 bases. In germline, CDR1 is LNHDA, CDR2 SQIVND (reference sequence). The CDR3 has 17 amino acids. J was trimmed by 3 bases and V by 5 bases; bases with no gene match: 12. CDR3 loop: CASSFSGASGETDTQYF. CDR3 bases: TGTGCCAGTAGTTTCTCCGGGGCTAGCGGGGAAACAGATACGCAGTATTTT.

The chain couples TRBV9 to TRBJ2-3; 9 bases fit TRBD2. The trim removed 0 bases at V and 6 bases at J, leaving 8 bases unmatched. CDR1 and CDR2 (germline): SGDLS, YYNGEE. This CDR3 spans 16 amino acids. This chain's CDR3 is CASSVGGGGASDTQYF. The CDR3 DNA is TGTGCCAGCAGCGTAGGGGGCGGGGGGGCGTCGGATACGCAGTATTTT.

The J gene is TRBJ2-1, the V gene TRBV9, with D unresolved. The V end was cut by 0 bases, the J end by 7 bases, with 14 bases between. This CDR3 contains 15 residues. Germline V gene lookup returns CDR1 SGDLS and CDR2 YYNGEE. CDR3 residues: CASSVASTPYNEQFF. The CDR3 DNA sequence: TGTGCCAGCAGCGTAGCCTCAACACCGTATAATGAGCAGTTCTTC.

The rearrangement links TRBV6-1 to TRBJ2-5; the D is unclear. The J call is in doubt because the DNA end fits TRBJ2-7 better. Looked up from germline, CDR1 is MNHNS and CDR2 is SASEGT. This CDR3 spans 12 amino acids. Here the CDR3 reads CASAQVTYEQYF. CDR3 sequence (DNA): TGTGCCAGCGCTCAGGTAACCTACGAGCAGTACTTC.